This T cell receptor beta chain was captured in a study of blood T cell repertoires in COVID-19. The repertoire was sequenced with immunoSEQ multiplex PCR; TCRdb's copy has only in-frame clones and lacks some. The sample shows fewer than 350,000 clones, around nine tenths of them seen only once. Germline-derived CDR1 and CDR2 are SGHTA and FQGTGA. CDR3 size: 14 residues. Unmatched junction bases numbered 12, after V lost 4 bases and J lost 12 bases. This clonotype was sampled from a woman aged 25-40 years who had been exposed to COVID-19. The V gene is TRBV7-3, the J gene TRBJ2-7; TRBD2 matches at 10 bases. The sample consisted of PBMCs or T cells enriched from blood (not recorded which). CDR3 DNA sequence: TGTGCCAGCAGCTCATACGGGGCTAGCGGGAGATTGTACTTC. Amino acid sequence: CASSSYGASGRLYF. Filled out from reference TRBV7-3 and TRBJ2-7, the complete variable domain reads GAGVSQTPSNKVTEKGKYVELRCDPISGHTALYWYRQSLGQGPEFLIYFQGTGAADDSGLPNDRFFAVRPEGSVSTLKIQRTERGDSAVYLCASSSYGASGRLYFGPGTRLTVT.